Detailed here is one T cell receptor (beta chain). As yet, its antigen is unknown. This sample is part of a study of cytomegalovirus exposure and HLA in healthy donors. About the research overall: The 120 validation repertoires used the same platform as the 550 to 700 first-cohort repertoires (as reported by a later analysis). Whole-study findings and limits: Accounts indicate the classifier identified cytomegalovirus status with strong specificity and sensitivity. Subsequent analysis revealed that first-cohort TCR clusters tended to co-occur in the 120 validation repertoires. Three chains tied to CMV proved CMV antigen-specific in vitro.

The CDR3 covers 16 residues. Losses at the gene ends were 3 bases for V and 5 bases for J; bases not matched to a gene: 10. CDR1 and CDR2 from the germline V gene are SGHRS and YFSETQ. Data came from immunoSEQ multiplex PCR; TCRdb stores just in-frame clones and leaves some out. This table holds 150,000 to 200,000 clones, 70% to 90% found once. The origin of this receptor is a young man in good health and CMV-seropositive. The chain joins TRBV5-1 to TRBJ2-3; 9 bases agree with TRBD2. The sequenced sample was PBMCs. The CDR3 coding sequence is TGCGCCAGCAGCTGGACTAGCGTAAAGTTGGGAGATACGCAGTATTTT. Encoded protein: CASSWTSVKLGDTQYF.